This TCR beta chain was identified in a study of cytomegalovirus exposure and HLA in healthy donors. Overall study context: In an earlier analysis, approximately 120 million unique TCR beta sequences were found from about 179 million T cells.

The V gene's germline CDR1 is MNHEY and CDR2 SMNVEV (reference sequence). This CDR3 is 12 amino acids long. Trimming took 6 bases from V and 6 from J; bases not matched to a gene: 2. PCR primers comprised 60 Vbeta and 13 Jbeta primers. Produced via immunoSEQ multiplex PCR; TCRdb's table is partial and in-frame only. Among 87,000 or so clones listed, around four fifths were seen once. This clone turned up a few times. No antigen is known for it. Study conclusions and caveats: Prior analysis indicated that the majority of TCR beta V segments exhibited productivity approximately 90% or approximately 30% of the time. The study dropped some indistinguishable V segments, TRBV6-2 and TRBV6-3 among them.

The sample comprised PBMCs. The source of this sequence is a woman in her thirties or forties in good health and CMV-seronegative. The V call is TRBV27, the J call TRBJ1-2; TRBD1 matches at 9 bases. CDR3 sequence (DNA): TGTGCCAGCAGGCGGACAGGGGATGGCTACACCTTC. This codes for CASRRTGDGYTF.